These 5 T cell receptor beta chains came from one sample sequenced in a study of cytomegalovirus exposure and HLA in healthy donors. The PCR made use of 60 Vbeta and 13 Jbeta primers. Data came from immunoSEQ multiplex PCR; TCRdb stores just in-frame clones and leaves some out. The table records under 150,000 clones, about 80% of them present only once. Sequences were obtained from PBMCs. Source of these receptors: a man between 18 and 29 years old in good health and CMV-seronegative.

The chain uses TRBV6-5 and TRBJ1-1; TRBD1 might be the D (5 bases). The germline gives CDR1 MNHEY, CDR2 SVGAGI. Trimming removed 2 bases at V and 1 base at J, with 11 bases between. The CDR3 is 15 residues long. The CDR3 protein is CASSYGGLSNTEAFF. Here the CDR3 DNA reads TGTGCCAGCAGTTACGGGGGGTTGTCGAACACTGAAGCTTTCTTT.

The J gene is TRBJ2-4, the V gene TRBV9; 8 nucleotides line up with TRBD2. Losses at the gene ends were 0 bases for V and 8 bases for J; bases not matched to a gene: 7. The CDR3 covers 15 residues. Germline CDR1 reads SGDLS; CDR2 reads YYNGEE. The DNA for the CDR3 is TGTGCCAGCAGCGTAGGGTCGGGAGGGAACGACATTCAGTACTTC. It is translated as CASSVGSGGNDIQYF.

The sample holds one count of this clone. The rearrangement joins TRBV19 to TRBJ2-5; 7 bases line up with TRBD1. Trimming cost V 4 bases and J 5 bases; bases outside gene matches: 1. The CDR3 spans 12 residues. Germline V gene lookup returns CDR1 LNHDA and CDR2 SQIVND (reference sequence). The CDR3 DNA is TGTGCCAGTAGTACCAGGGGGGAGACCCAGTACTTC. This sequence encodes CASSTRGETQYF.

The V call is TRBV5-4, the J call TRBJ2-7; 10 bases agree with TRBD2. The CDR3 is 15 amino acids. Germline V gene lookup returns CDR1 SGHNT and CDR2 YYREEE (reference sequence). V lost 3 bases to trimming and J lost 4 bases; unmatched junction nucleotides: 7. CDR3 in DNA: TGTGCCAGCAGCTCCCGGACTAGCGGAAAGTACGAGCAGTACGTC. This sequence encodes CASSSRTSGKYEQYV.

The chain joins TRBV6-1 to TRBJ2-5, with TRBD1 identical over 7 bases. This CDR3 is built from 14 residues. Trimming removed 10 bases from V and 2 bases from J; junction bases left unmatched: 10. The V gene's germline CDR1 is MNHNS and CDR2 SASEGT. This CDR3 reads CATARGQLQETQYF. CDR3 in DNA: TGTGCCACCGCAAGGGGACAGCTGCAAGAGACCCAGTACTTC.